One and the same sample provided the 30 T cell receptor beta chains below, sequenced in a study of CD8 T cells in ankylosing spondylitis. Overall study results and limits: Characteristic, it appeared, of ankylosing spondylitis blood was a TCR beta motif of several highly homologous variants.

Their antigen targets remain unknown. TCRdb reprocessed the 5' RACE reads via MiXCR and lists one record per CDR3 protein. The sample includes approximately 500,000 distinct CDR3 sequences, about 12% of them seen just once. Sequenced material: blood, either unsorted or a sorted T cell fraction (not recorded which). These receptors were obtained from a male donor with ankylosing spondylitis.

This clonotype has just one count. The chain uses TRBV7-8 and TRBJ2-5; D not certain. The germline gives CDR1 SGHVS, CDR2 FQNEAQ. Trimming removed 0 bases from V and 5 bases from J, with 13 bases in between. This CDR3 region has 15 residues. CDR3: CASSLAQRVGETQYF. DNA for the CDR3: TGTGCCAGCAGCTTAGCGCAAAGGGTCGGGGAGACCCAGTACTTC.

At least ten counts were recorded for this clonotype. This sequence joins TRBV29-1 and TRBJ2-1; TRBD2 matches 7 bases. CDR1 is SQVTM, CDR2 ANQGSEA, per germline. The V and J ends lost 4 bases and 5 bases, in that order; junction bases with no gene match: 17. The CDR3 totals 17 residues. CDR3 amino acids: CSVGGGLLRHRNNEQFF. The CDR3 coding sequence is TGCAGCGTTGGCGGGGGACTTCTTAGACACCGAAACAATGAGCAGTTCTTC.

This clonotype was seen more than once but under ten times. The V call is TRBV20-1, the J call TRBJ2-1; 9 nucleotides match TRBD2. CDR1 is DFQATT and CDR2 is SNEGSKA in the germline V gene (reference sequence). This CDR3 spans 13 amino acids. Germline trimming cut 1 base from V and 7 bases from J; bases unmatched to any gene: 2. CDR3 DNA sequence: TGCAGTGCTAGAGTAGCGGGAGTAAATGAGCAGTTCTTC. This codes for CSARVAGVNEQFF.

The rearrangement links TRBV12-5 to TRBJ2-1, with TRBD2 identical over 9 bases. Germline V lookup: CDR1 LGHNT, CDR2 FRNRAP. The CDR3 covers 16 residues. With V trimmed by 6 bases and J by 0 bases, 6 bases remained unmatched. DNA for the CDR3: TGTGCTAGTGGGTTAGCGGGAGTTTCCTCCTACAATGAGCAGTTCTTC. Translation gives CASGLAGVSSYNEQFF. Based on the CDR3 plus reference TRBV12-5 and TRBJ2-1, the full variable domain is DARVTQTPRHKVTEMGQEVTMRCQPILGHNTVFWYRQTMMQGLELLAYFRNRAPLDDSGMPKDRFSAEMPDATLATLKIQPSEPRDSAVYFCASGLAGVSSYNEQFFGPGTRLTVL.

This clonotype came up many times. J is TRBJ2-5 and V is TRBV24-1, with 10 bases aligning to TRBD2. The V gene end was trimmed by 9 bases and the J gene end by 2 bases; junction bases not matched to a gene: 8. CDR1 and CDR2 (germline): KGHDR, SFDVKD. The CDR3 has 15 residues. CDR3 region: CATGVAGGLQETQYF. For the CDR3, the DNA is TGTGCCACCGGTGTAGCGGGAGGACTACAAGAGACCCAGTACTTC.

This clonotype was counted between two and nine times. The V call is TRBV10-3, the J call TRBJ2-3, with D unresolved. V was shortened by 10 bases and J by 2 bases, with 16 bases between the two germline ends. CDR1 and CDR2 (germline): ENHRY, SYGVKD. This CDR3 contains 14 residues. In nucleotides, the CDR3 is TGTGCCACCGAAGGGCGGCGATACACAGATACGCAGTATTTT. This encodes CATEGRRYTDTQYF.

This clonotype was seen a few times. The J gene is TRBJ2-7, the V gene TRBV19; D possibly corresponds to TRBD2 (6 bases). The CDR3 loop spans 14 amino acids. Trimming cost V 10 bases and J 0 bases, with 16 bases left between them. Germline CDR1 LNHDA, CDR2 SQIVND (reference sequence). The CDR3 spells CATKPGLLSYEQYF. DNA for the CDR3: TGTGCCACTAAACCGGGACTTCTCTCCTACGAGCAGTACTTC.

The chain combines TRBV12-3 or TRBV12-4 with TRBJ2-1; 11 nucleotides match TRBD1. Losses at the gene ends were 7 bases for V and 9 bases for J; bases not matched to a gene: 14. The CDR3 runs to 16 residues. Here the CDR3 DNA reads TGTGCCAGCACCTCGTGGGGGACAGGGGGAAATGGTGAGCAGTTCTTC. Amino acids: CASTSWGTGGNGEQFF.

This clonotype turned up a few times. The rearrangement uses TRBV2 and TRBJ2-2; 8 bases line up with TRBD2. The CDR3 extends over 17 amino acids. Looked up from germline, CDR1 is SNHLY and CDR2 is FYNNEI. Trimming at V came to 6 bases and at J to 0 bases, leaving 9 bases not matched to a gene. Written as DNA, the CDR3 is TGTGCCAGCAGGTGGGAGCGGGAGAGATCGAACACCGGGGAGCTGTTTTTT. Translation gives CASRWERERSNTGELFF.

In its sample, this clonotype was seen a few times. The CDR3 DNA reads TGTGCCAGCAGTGACTCGATCCGGGACAGGGGGCGGAATGAGCAGTTCTTC. Translating gives CASSDSIRDRGRNEQFF. This sequence joins TRBV6-4 and TRBJ2-1; TRBD1 matches 12 bases. Germline trimming cut 0 bases from V and 7 bases from J; bases unmatched to any gene: 7. CDR3 length: 17 residues. CDR1 and CDR2 (germline): MRHNA, SNTAGT.

The chain joins TRBV3-1 to TRBJ2-3, with a possible D match to TRBD1 (5 bases). V dropped 4 bases and J dropped 0 bases, with 14 bases sitting between them. This CDR3 is 16 amino acids long. The V gene's germline CDR1 is LGHDT and CDR2 YNNKEL (reference sequence). CDR3 in DNA: TGTGCCAGCAGCCCCAATCGACAGAGTAGCACAGATACGCAGTATTTT. This codes for CASSPNRQSSTDTQYF.

The rearrangement joins TRBV29-1 to TRBJ1-1, with D perhaps TRBD1 (5 bases). The CDR3 is made up of 13 amino acids. The germline gives CDR1 SQVTM, CDR2 ANQGSEA. V lost 2 bases and J lost 1, with 8 bases in between. The CDR3 spells CSVEKTGNTEAFF. The CDR3 DNA follows: TGCAGCGTTGAAAAAACAGGGAACACTGAAGCTTTCTTT.

The V call is TRBV7-2, the J call TRBJ2-1, with TRBD2 identical over 9 bases. V was pared by 5 bases and J by 0 bases, with 5 bases of the junction left unmatched. CDR1 is SGHTA, CDR2 FQGNSA, per germline. This CDR3 is 16 amino acids long. CDR3 region: CASSVRLADSYNEQFF. CDR3 coding DNA: TGTGCCAGCAGCGTGCGACTAGCGGACTCCTACAATGAGCAGTTCTTC.

V gene TRBV11-2 combines with J gene TRBJ2-3; the match to TRBD2 covers 8 bases. Germline-derived CDR1 and CDR2 are SGHAT and FQNNGV. V lost 4 bases, J lost 3 bases, and 9 bases stayed unmatched. The CDR3 loop spans 16 amino acids. The CDR3 protein is CASSSLAGMMTDTQYF. Here the CDR3 DNA reads TGTGCCAGCAGCTCGTTAGCGGGAATGATGACAGATACGCAGTATTTT.

This clonotype was detected ten times or more. The chain joins TRBV20-1 to TRBJ1-5; possible D gene TRBD1, 5 bases. Trimming shortened V by 3 bases and J by 7 bases, and 13 bases separated the two germline ends. The germline V gene has CDR1 DFQATT and CDR2 SNEGSKA (reference sequence). The CDR3 sequence is 13 residues long. The CDR3 reads CSASPTGGQPQHF. The CDR3, as DNA: TGCAGTGCTAGTCCTACAGGCGGCCAGCCCCAGCATTTT.

This clonotype was detected only a few times. The gene calls are TRBV20-1 and TRBJ2-2, with D hard to call. The germline CDR1 and CDR2 sequences are DFQATT and SNEGSKA (reference sequence). V was trimmed by 4 bases and J by 3 bases, leaving 9 bases between them. There are 13 residues in the CDR3. Here the CDR3 reads CSATNQHTGELFF. CDR3 bases: TGCAGTGCTACTAACCAGCACACCGGGGAGCTGTTTTTT.

The rearrangement uses TRBV7-9 and TRBJ2-7, with D maybe TRBD1 (5 bases). CDR3 length: 13 amino acids. Germline CDR1 and CDR2: SEHNR and FQNEAQ (reference sequence). Trimming left V 5 bases short and J 2 bases short, with 10 bases between. The CDR3 region has the DNA TGTGCCAGCAGCACCCGGACACCCTACGAGCAGTACTTC. Its protein is CASSTRTPYEQYF.

In this sample, this clonotype turned up a few times. This chain joins TRBV2 and TRBJ2-1, with unresolved D. V lost 4 bases to trimming and J lost 8 bases, with 12 bases between them. The CDR3 totals 13 residues. Germline lookup yields CDR1 SNHLY and CDR2 FYNNEI. The CDR3, as DNA: TGTGCCAGCAGTGCAGACGCAACGGATGAGCAGTTCTTC. Encoded protein: CASSADATDEQFF.

This clonotype was counted a few times. This chain uses TRBV5-6 with TRBJ2-3; TRBD1 or TRBD2 may be the D gene (5 bases each). V lost 5 bases, J lost 6 bases, and 19 bases lay in between. Germline V gene sequence: CDR1 SGHDT, CDR2 YYEEEE. This CDR3 is 15 amino acids long. CDR3 sequence: CASSPTWGSGDTQYF. The CDR3 nucleotides are TGTGCCAGCAGTCCGACTTGGGGGAGTGGTGATACGCAGTATTTT. The whole variable domain, remainder taken from reference TRBV5-6 and TRBJ2-3, is DAGVTQSPTHLIKTRGQQVTLRCSPKSGHDTVSWYQQALGQGPQFIFQYYEEEERQRGNFPDRFSGHQFPNYSSELNVNALLLGDSALYLCASSPTWGSGDTQYFGPGTRLTVL.

This clonotype was detected only a few times. V gene TRBV5-1 combines with J gene TRBJ2-3, with a weak D call TRBD2 (6 bases). V lost 0 bases, J lost 6 bases, and 17 bases lay in between. The CDR3 length is 16 residues. Germline V lookup: CDR1 SGHRS, CDR2 YFSETQ. The CDR3 DNA reads TGCGCCAGCAGCTTGGAACTAGCTGGGGCTCGGGATACGCAGTATTTT. Protein: CASSLELAGARDTQYF.

This clonotype was recorded at least ten times. The rearrangement joins TRBV11-2 to TRBJ2-1; D remains unclear. Trimming stripped 5 bases from V and 5 bases from J, with 10 bases between. CDR1 is SGHAT and CDR2 is FQNNGV in the germline V gene. The CDR3 extends over 13 amino acids. CDR3: CASSPGPNNEQFF. The CDR3 DNA sequence: TGTGCCAGCAGCCCCGGACCAAACAATGAGCAGTTCTTC.

This clonotype was recorded at least ten times. The chain has TRBV20-1 and TRBJ2-7; TRBD2 matches at 10 bases. The CDR3 totals 15 residues. J lost 3 bases, V lost 5 bases, and 10 bases had no gene match. Per the germline V gene, CDR1 is DFQATT and CDR2 is SNEGSKA (reference sequence). Written as DNA, the CDR3 is TGCAGTGCTGGGGCCCCTAGCGGGAGTATCTACGAGCAGTACTTC. This translates into CSAGAPSGSIYEQYF.

The chain has TRBV19 and TRBJ2-4; 12 positions agree with TRBD1. The CDR3 totals 14 residues. Per the germline V gene, CDR1 is LNHDA and CDR2 is SQIVND (reference sequence). After removal of 7 bases from V and 11 bases from J, the junction contained 9 bases not matched to a gene. This CDR3 reads CASTRDRGLHVQYF. CDR3 coding DNA: TGTGCCAGTACCCGGGACAGGGGGCTACACGTTCAGTACTTC.

The chain recombines TRBV6-1 with TRBJ1-5; D might be TRBD1 (5 bases). The V and J ends lost 2 bases and 3 bases respectively, with 8 bases between them. The CDR3 extends over 14 amino acids. Germline values: CDR1 MNHNS, CDR2 SASEGT. The CDR3 DNA reads as TGTGCCAGCAGTGAATTAGGGGCCAATCAGCCCCAGCATTTT. Translated: CASSELGANQPQHF.

Here the CDR3 DNA reads TGTGCCAGCAGTCGAAGGACAGGGGGCACTGAAGCTTTCTTT. It translates to CASSRRTGGTEAFF. The V gene is TRBV2, the J gene TRBJ1-1; 10 bases are a match to TRBD1. V lost 5 bases and J lost 4; bases outside the gene matches: 4. Germline lookup yields CDR1 SNHLY and CDR2 FYNNEI. This CDR3 contains 14 residues. The full variable domain, completed using reference TRBV2 and TRBJ1-1, is EPEVTQTPSHQVTQMGQEVILRCVPISNHLYFYWYRQILGQKVEFLVSFYNNEISEKSEIFDDQFSVERPDGSNFTLKIRSTKLEDSAMYFCASSRRTGGTEAFFGQGTRLTVV.

A few counts support this clonotype. V and J are TRBV20-1 and TRBJ2-1, with D uncertain. The CDR3 extends over 14 amino acids. The germline V and J ends were trimmed by 6 bases and 5 bases, with 17 bases remaining between them. Germline V gene sequence: CDR1 DFQATT, CDR2 SNEGSKA (reference sequence). CDR3 loop: CSAGKGPLDNEQFF. The CDR3 coding sequence is TGCAGTGCCGGCAAGGGTCCTCTGGACAATGAGCAGTTCTTC.

This clonotype occurred a few times. Written as DNA, the CDR3 is TGCAGTGCTCAGCAGGGGGAGGGTGGGGTTGATGAAGCTTTCTTT. Encoded protein: CSAQQGEGGVDEAFF. V usage is TRBV20-1 and J usage is TRBJ1-1, with 7 bases lining up with TRBD1. V dropped 5 bases and J dropped 7; count of bases not matched to a gene: 16. The germline CDR1 and CDR2 sequences are DFQATT and SNEGSKA (reference sequence). There are 15 residues in the CDR3.

V and J are TRBV20-1 and TRBJ1-1, with D possibly TRBD1 on 5 matching bases. The V gene lost 2 bases and the J gene lost 0 bases, with 7 bases spanning the gap. Germline assignment: CDR1 DFQATT and CDR2 SNEGSKA (reference sequence). The CDR3 contains 13 residues. CDR3 nucleotides: TGCAGTGCTAGAAAGGGGATGAACACTGAAGCTTTCTTT. As protein: CSARKGMNTEAFF.

There are many counts of this clonotype. The chain couples TRBV12-3 or TRBV12-4 to TRBJ2-3, with TRBD2 as a possible D gene (6 bases). V was cut by 8 bases and J by 1 base, with 16 bases left in between. The CDR3 length is 15 residues. The DNA of the CDR3 is TGTGCCAGCGGTAAGCTAGCTAGCGGCACAGATACGCAGTATTTT. It specifies CASGKLASGTDTQYF.

In its sample, this clonotype was seen a few times. This chain joins TRBV14 and TRBJ2-2; D not resolved. CDR3 length equals 14 residues. V lost 1 base to trimming and J lost 4 bases, with 7 bases between them. Germline V gene lookup returns CDR1 SGHDN and CDR2 FVKESK. Written as DNA, the CDR3 is TGTGCCAGCAGCCAAGTCCTCCTCACCGGGGAGCTGTTTTTT. Translating it yields CASSQVLLTGELFF. The complete variable domain, with remaining parts taken from reference TRBV14 and TRBJ2-2, reads EAGVTQFPSHSVIEKGQTVTLRCDPISGHDNLYWYRRVMGKEIKFLLHFVKESKQDESGMPNNRFLAERTGGTYSTLKVQPAELEDSGVYFCASSQVLLTGELFFGEGSRLTVL.